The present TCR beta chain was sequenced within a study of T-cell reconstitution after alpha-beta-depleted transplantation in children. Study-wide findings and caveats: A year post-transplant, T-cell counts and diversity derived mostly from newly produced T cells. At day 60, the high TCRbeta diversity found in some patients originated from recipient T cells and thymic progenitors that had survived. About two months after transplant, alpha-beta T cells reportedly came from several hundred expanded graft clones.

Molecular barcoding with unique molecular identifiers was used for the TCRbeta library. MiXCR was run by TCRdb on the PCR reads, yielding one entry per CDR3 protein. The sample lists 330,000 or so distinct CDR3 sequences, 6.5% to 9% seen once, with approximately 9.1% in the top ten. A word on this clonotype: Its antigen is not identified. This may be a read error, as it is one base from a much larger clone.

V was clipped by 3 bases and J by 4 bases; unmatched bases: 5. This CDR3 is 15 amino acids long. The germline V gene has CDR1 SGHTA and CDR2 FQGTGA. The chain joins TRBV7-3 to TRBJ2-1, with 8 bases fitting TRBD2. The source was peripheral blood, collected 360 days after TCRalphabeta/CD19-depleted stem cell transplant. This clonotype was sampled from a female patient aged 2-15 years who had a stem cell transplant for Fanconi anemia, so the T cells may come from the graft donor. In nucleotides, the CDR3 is TGTGCCAGCAGCTTCACGTTAGCGGGATACAATGAGCAGTTCTTC. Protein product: CASSFTLAGYNEQFF.